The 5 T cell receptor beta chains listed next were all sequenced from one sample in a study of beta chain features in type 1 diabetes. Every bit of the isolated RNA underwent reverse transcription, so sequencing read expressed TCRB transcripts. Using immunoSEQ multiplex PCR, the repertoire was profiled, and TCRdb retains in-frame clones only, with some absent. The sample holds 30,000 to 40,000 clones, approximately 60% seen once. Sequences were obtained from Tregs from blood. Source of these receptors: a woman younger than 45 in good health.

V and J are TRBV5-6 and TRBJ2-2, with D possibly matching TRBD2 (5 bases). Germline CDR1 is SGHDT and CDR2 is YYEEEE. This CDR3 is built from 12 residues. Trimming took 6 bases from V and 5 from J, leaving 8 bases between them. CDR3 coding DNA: TGTGCCAGCACCCGGGGAACCGGGGAGCTGTTTTTT. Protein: CASTRGTGELFF.

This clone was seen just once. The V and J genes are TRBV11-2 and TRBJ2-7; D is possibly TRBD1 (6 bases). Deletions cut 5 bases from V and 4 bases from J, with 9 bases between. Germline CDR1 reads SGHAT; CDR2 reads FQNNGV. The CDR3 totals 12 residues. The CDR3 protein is CASSLQGYEQYF. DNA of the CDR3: TGTGCCAGCAGCCTACAGGGTTACGAGCAGTACTTC.

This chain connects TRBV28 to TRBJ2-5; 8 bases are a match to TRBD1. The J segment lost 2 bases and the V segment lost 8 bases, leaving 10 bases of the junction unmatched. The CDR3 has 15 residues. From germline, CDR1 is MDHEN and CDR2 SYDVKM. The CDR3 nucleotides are TGTGCCAGCCGTGGCGCAGGGGGCGGTCAAGAGACCCAGTACTTC. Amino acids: CASRGAGGGQETQYF.

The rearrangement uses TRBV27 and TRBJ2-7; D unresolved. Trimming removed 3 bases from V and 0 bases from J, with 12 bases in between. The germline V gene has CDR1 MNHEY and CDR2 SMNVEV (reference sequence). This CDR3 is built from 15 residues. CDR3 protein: CASSFAASYSYEQYF. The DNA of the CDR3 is TGTGCCAGCAGTTTTGCGGCGAGCTACTCCTACGAGCAGTACTTC.

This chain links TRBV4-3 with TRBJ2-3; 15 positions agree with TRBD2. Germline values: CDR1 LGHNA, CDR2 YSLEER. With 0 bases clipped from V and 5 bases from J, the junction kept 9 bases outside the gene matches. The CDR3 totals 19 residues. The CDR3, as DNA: TGCGCCAGCAGCCAAGATCCCGGACTAGCGGGAGGGTTTGGAGATACGCAGTATTTT. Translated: CASSQDPGLAGGFGDTQYF.